The 18 T cell receptor beta chains presented below share a single source sample, sequenced in a study of tumor and adjacent non-tumor tissue in lung cancer. The library came from three nested PCR rounds adapted from ARM-PCR protocols. TCRdb recomputed calls from the multiplex PCR reads with MiXCR, one row per CDR3 protein. The sample includes 60,000 to 85,000 distinct CDR3 sequences, around 73% of them seen just once. This sample's RNA came from whole unsorted tissue. Specimen: lung tumor tissue. These receptors all come from a man aged 55 to 70 with non-small cell lung cancer.

This clonotype showed up just once. Given the absence of the conserved phenylalanine or tryptophan at the CDR3 end, a read error is likely. The DNA is left out, because the CDR3 cannot be placed on it with certainty; the CDR3 is given as TCRdb lists it. V and J are TRBV6-2 or TRBV6-3 and TRBJ2-1; the table assigns TRBD2, which was not confirmed against the DNA. The CDR3 comprises 13 residues, both ends counted. Looked up from germline, CDR1 is MNHEY and CDR2 is SVGEGT. This chain's CDR3 is CASSSLAGVEQIL.

Many counts were recorded for this clonotype. The CDR3 loop is CAWSGRPSGRPYEQYF. The CDR3 nucleotides are TGTGCCTGGAGTGGACGGCCTAGCGGGAGGCCCTACGAGCAGTACTTC. The chain joins TRBV30 to TRBJ2-7; 11 nucleotides match TRBD2. The CDR3 has 16 amino acids. The trim removed 1 base at V and 2 bases at J, leaving 7 bases unmatched. Germline V gene lookup returns CDR1 GTSNPN and CDR2 SVGIG (reference sequence).

This clonotype was detected once. At one end the junction does not follow the germline gene, possibly because of a read error. This sequence joins TRBV7-8 and TRBJ2-5; 10 positions agree with TRBD2. CDR1 and CDR2 (germline): SGHVS, FQNEAQ. The CDR3 is 16 residues long. The CDR3 sequence is CANSLPSGRRTETQYF. The CDR3 nucleotides read TGTGCCAACAGCTTGCCTAGCGGGAGACGCACGGAGACCCAGTACTTC.

About this clonotype itself: The germline gene is not matched at one end of the junction; a read error may be the cause. V gene TRBV6-1 combines with J gene TRBJ1-2; 7 positions match TRBD1. CDR1 MNHNS and CDR2 SASEGT come from the germline V gene. This CDR3 comprises 15 residues. The CDR3 DNA follows: TGTGCCAGCAGTGTCTTAGCAGAGGGGGCCTATGGATACACCTTC. Amino acids: CASSVLAEGAYGYTF.

About this clonotype: One base away lies a much larger clone, so this may be a sequencing read error. This chain joins TRBV28 and TRBJ1-2, with D uncertain. Germline V gives CDR1 MDHEN, CDR2 SYDVKM. The CDR3 is 12 residues long. V was cut by 3 bases and J by 6 bases, with 8 bases left in between. CDR3: CASSFGEDGYTF. The CDR3, as DNA: TGTGCCAGCAGTTTCGGAGAGGATGGCTACACCTTC.

As concerns this clonotype: A junction end diverges from the germline sequence, so it may reflect a read error. The genes are TRBV6-5 and TRBJ2-7; TRBD1 is a possible D gene (6 bases). The CDR3 runs to 13 residues. CDR1 and CDR2 from the germline V gene are MNHEY and SVGAGI. CDR3 nucleotides: TGTGCCGGCAGTTACAGCCGGGACAATGGGCAGTACTTC. This translates into CAGSYSRDNGQYF.

With respect to this clonotype: An end of the junction differs from the germline gene, which may be a read error. The chain couples TRBV5-5 to TRBJ1-1; tentative D call: TRBD1 (6 bases). Germline assignment: CDR1 SGHKS and CDR2 YYEKEE (reference sequence). This CDR3 contains 15 residues. The CDR3 region has the DNA TGTACCAGCATCTACCGGGACACCTGGAACACTGAAGCTTTCTTT. It codes for CTSIYRDTWNTEAFF.

With respect to this clonotype: This CDR3 fails to terminate in the conserved phenylalanine or tryptophan, so it likely reflects a read error. This chain joins TRBV6-6 and TRBJ2-1, with a possible D match to TRBD1 (6 bases). The length of the CDR3 is 15 residues. Germline-derived CDR1 and CDR2 are MNHNY and SVGAGI (reference sequence). Trimming cost V 4 bases and J 3 bases, with 13 bases left between them. CDR3 nucleotides: TGTGCCAGCAGTTCAGGGATAGGGGGCTACAATGAGCAGTTCCTC. As protein: CASSSGIGGYNEQFL.

The genes are TRBV5-1 and TRBJ1-2, with 7 bases matching TRBD1. Per germline, CDR1 SGHRS and CDR2 YFSETQ. V trimming: 0 bases; J trimming: 7 bases; junction bases outside the gene matches: 3. The CDR3 has 13 residues. The CDR3 nucleotides read TGCGCCAGCAGCTTGGAGGGGGCGGTTGGCTACACCTTC. Protein sequence: CASSLEGAVGYTF.

For this clonotype: A much larger clone lies a single base off, so this may be a read error. The rearrangement links TRBV30 to TRBJ2-1; 7 nucleotides match TRBD2. This CDR3 is 14 amino acids long. Trimming took 7 bases from V and 3 from J; bases not matched to a gene: 9. Per the germline V gene, CDR1 is GTSNPN and CDR2 is SVGIG (reference sequence). DNA of the CDR3: TGTGCCTTCACACAGGCGGGAGACTACAATGAGCAGTTCTTC. It yields the protein CAFTQAGDYNEQFF.

As concerns this clonotype: One end of the junction varies from germline; a read error may be responsible. V and J are TRBV20-1 and TRBJ2-1; D is unresolved. This CDR3 has 16 amino acids. Looked up from germline, CDR1 is DFQATT and CDR2 is SNEGSKA (reference sequence). The CDR3 DNA reads TGCAATGCTATCTCCTCACTAACGGAGACCTACAATGAGCAGTTCTTC. Encoded protein: CNAISSLTETYNEQFF.

By share, this clonotype counts as medium-sized. DNA for the CDR3: TGTGCCACCTTCGGCGGATCCTCTGGAAACACCATATATTTT. Its protein is CATFGGSSGNTIYF. The chain recombines TRBV10-3 with TRBJ1-3; D unresolved. V shed 10 bases and J shed 0 bases, with 13 bases lying between them. Germline loops: CDR1 ENHRY, CDR2 SYGVKD. The CDR3 sequence is 14 residues long.

The sample holds a few counts of this clonotype. The conserved phenylalanine or tryptophan normally closing the CDR3 is absent here, so this likely arose from a read error. The rearrangement uses TRBV6-1 and TRBJ2-5; TRBD2 matches 7 bases. CDR3 length: 16 amino acids. J lost 5 bases, V lost 2 bases, and 11 bases had no gene match. In germline, CDR1 is MNHNS, CDR2 SASEGT. The CDR3 DNA sequence: TGTGCCAGCAGTGAACTGGGGGGGAGCGGCGGCGAGACCCAGTACATC. It codes for CASSELGGSGGETQYI.

This chain links TRBV10-3 with TRBJ2-6; 11 bases fit TRBD2. Germline loops: CDR1 ENHRY, CDR2 SYGVKD. CDR3 length: 20 amino acids. V lost 3 bases, J lost 8 bases, and 18 bases stayed unmatched. CDR3 in amino acids: CAISEHGTSGRDSGTNVLTF. The CDR3 DNA follows: TGTGCCATCAGTGAACATGGGACTAGCGGCAGGGACTCTGGCACCAACGTCCTGACTTTC.

This clonotype was counted ten times or more. V and J are TRBV6-6 and TRBJ2-1; 8 bases are a match to TRBD2. This CDR3 region has 14 residues. Trimming removed 6 bases from V and 6 bases from J; junction bases left unmatched: 7. Germline V gives CDR1 MNHNY, CDR2 SVGAGI (reference sequence). The chain's CDR3 is CASRSPGTSNEQFF. In nucleotides, the CDR3 is TGTGCCAGCAGATCTCCCGGGACTAGCAATGAGCAGTTCTTC.

On this clonotype itself: Germline is not matched at one junction end, which may reflect a read error. The chain joins TRBV11-1 to TRBJ2-3; 8 bases map to TRBD1. The length of the CDR3 is 12 residues. Germline V gene sequence: CDR1 SGHAT, CDR2 FQDESV (reference sequence). Here the CDR3 reads CASAGGDDTQYF. CDR3 DNA: TGTGCCAGCGCAGGGGGCGATGATACGCAGTATTTC.

A word on this clonotype: Sequence at one end of the junction differs from germline and may be a read error. The chain links TRBV20-1 to TRBJ2-4; 10 bases align to TRBD2. CDR1 and CDR2 from the germline V gene are DFQATT and SNEGSKA (reference sequence). The CDR3 totals 14 residues. The CDR3 is CSATSGRGKDIQYF. DNA for the CDR3: TGCAGTGCTACTAGCGGGAGAGGCAAAGACATTCAGTACTTC.

Turning to this clonotype: The conserved phenylalanine or tryptophan is not found at the CDR3 terminus, so this likely reflects a read error. The DNA is left out, because the CDR3 cannot be placed on it with certainty; the CDR3 is given as TCRdb lists it. The chain joins TRBV29-1 to TRBJ2-7. Germline-derived CDR1 and CDR2 are SQVTM and ANQGSEA. Both ends counted, the CDR3 spans 13 residues. CDR3 region: CSVEDGRAYELYI.